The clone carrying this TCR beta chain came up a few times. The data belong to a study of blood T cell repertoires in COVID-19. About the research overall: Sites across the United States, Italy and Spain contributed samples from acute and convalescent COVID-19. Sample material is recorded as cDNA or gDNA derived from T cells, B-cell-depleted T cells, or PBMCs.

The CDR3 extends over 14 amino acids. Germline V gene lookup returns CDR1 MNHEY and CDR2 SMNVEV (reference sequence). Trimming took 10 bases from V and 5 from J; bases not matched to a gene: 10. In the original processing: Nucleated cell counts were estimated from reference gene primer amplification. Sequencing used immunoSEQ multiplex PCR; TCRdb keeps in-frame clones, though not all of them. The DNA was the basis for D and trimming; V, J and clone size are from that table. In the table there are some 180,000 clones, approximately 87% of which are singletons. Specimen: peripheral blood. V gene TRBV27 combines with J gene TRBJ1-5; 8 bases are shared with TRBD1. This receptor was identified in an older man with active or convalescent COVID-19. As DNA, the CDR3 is TGTGCCACTAGCAGGGGGCCCGTTGATCAGCCCCAGCATTTT. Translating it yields CATSRGPVDQPQHF.